The rows below give T cell receptor beta chains drawn from one sample of a study of siplizumab effects on memory and regulatory T cells. Some clones are missing from TCRdb's copy, which holds only in-frame ones; the method was immunoSEQ multiplex PCR. The repertoire holds about 100,000 clones, about 93% seen once, with approximately 0.67% in the top ten. Sample: Tregs sorted from blood. Receptors originate from a human donor in good health. Both conserved end residues are part of each CDR3. D genes are given only for firm matches. The size field is filled for only some rows; it gives once, few, many or a size class.

v_gene	d_gene	abundance	j_gene	len	CDR3nt	CDR3aa
TRBV5-6	-	-	TRBJ2-7	14	TGTGCCAGCAGCTACAGGGGACTCTCCTACGAGCAGTACTTC	CASSYRGLSYEQYF
TRBV4-1	TRBD1	-	TRBJ2-2	17	TGCGCCAGCAGCCGAATACAGGGGGCGACGAACACCGGGGAGCTGTTTTTT	CASSRIQGATNTGELFF
TRBV7-3	TRBD1	once	TRBJ2-5	15	TGTGCCAGCAGCTTGGGCAGGGGGCCGGGTGAGACCCAGTACTTC	CASSLGRGPGETQYF
TRBV28	-	-	TRBJ1-4	13	TGTGCCAGCAGTCCGGAGTTCCGGGAAAAACTGTTTTTT	CASSPEFREKLFF
TRBV7-9	-	-	TRBJ2-2	16	TGTGCCAGCAGCTTAGTTTGGTCGGGGAGCACCGGGGAGCTGTTTTTT	CASSLVWSGSTGELFF
TRBV6-5	TRBD1	-	TRBJ1-6	14	TGTGCCAGCAGGGGACAGGGAATTAATTCACCCCTCCACTTT	CASRGQGINSPLHF
TRBV9	-	-	TRBJ2-1	13	TGTGCCAGCAGCGGAGGACTTCTCAATGAGCAGTTCTTC	CASSGGLLNEQFF
TRBV29-1	TRBD1	-	TRBJ2-5	13	TGCAGCGTTGTCCCAGGGGGTCACGAGACCCAGTACTTC	CSVVPGGHETQYF
TRBV7-6	TRBD1	-	TRBJ2-7	14	TGTGCCAGCAGCCCTAGACAGGGTGTCAGAGAGCAGTACTTC	CASSPRQGVREQYF
TRBV5-1	-	-	TRBJ2-5	11	TGCGCCAGCAGCTTGAAAGAGACCCAGTACTTC	CASSLKETQYF
TRBV5-1	-	-	TRBJ1-2	14	TGCGCCAGCAGCTTGGAGTCGGGCTTAGGAGGCTACACCTTC	CASSLESGLGGYTF
TRBV6-5	-	-	TRBJ1-2	15	TGTGCCAGCAGATATCGTGCAACCTCTAACTATGGCTACACCTTC	CASRYRATSNYGYTF
TRBV11-3	TRBD1	-	TRBJ1-4	15	TGTGCCAGCAACCCGGGACAGGGGTCTAATGAAAAACTGTTTTTT	CASNPGQGSNEKLFF
TRBV2	-	few	TRBJ1-5	13	TGTGCCTCCGGGGGTTCGTGGTATCAGCCCCAGCATTTT	CASGGSWYQPQHF
TRBV30	TRBD2	-	TRBJ2-3	15	TGTGCCTGGGGGACCGGGACTAGCGGCACAGATACGCAGTATTTT	CAWGTGTSGTDTQYF
TRBV6-1	TRBD1	-	TRBJ1-5	13	TGTGCCAGCAGTGGACAGGGGGACCAGCCCCAGCATTTT	CASSGQGDQPQHF
TRBV5-1	TRBD1	-	TRBJ2-5	16	TGCGCCAGCAGCTTGGCTGTGACAGGGGGATTGGAGACCCAGTACTTC	CASSLAVTGGLETQYF
TRBV10-3	-	-	TRBJ1-2	15	TGTGCCATCAGTGATGTCGGCCGGGCAAACTCCGGCTACACCTTC	CAISDVGRANSGYTF
TRBV5-1	TRBD2	-	TRBJ2-2	18	TGCGCCAGCAGCATCCTGGGGAGGTCTAGCGGGGAATTCGGGGAGCTGTTTTTT	CASSILGRSSGEFGELFF
TRBV19	-	-	TRBJ2-3	13	TGTGCCAGTAGTATAACCCTCACAGATACGCAGTATTTT	CASSITLTDTQYF
TRBV5-4	TRBD1	-	TRBJ2-1	14	TGTGCCAGCAGCTTGAGCAGGGGGATTAGTGAGCAGTTCTTC	CASSLSRGISEQFF
TRBV9	TRBD2	-	TRBJ2-7	14	TGTGCCAGCAGCGGCCTAGCGGAAGCCTACGAGCAGTACTTC	CASSGLAEAYEQYF
TRBV7-9	-	-	TRBJ1-5	15	TGTGCCAGCAGCTTAGGTACACAGACTAATCAGCCCCAGCATTTT	CASSLGTQTNQPQHF
TRBV6-1	-	-	TRBJ2-1	16	TGTGCCAGCAGTGAGTTTGGTGTTAACTCCTACAATGAGCAGTTCTTC	CASSEFGVNSYNEQFF
TRBV2	TRBD1	-	TRBJ1-2	14	TGTGCCAGCATATTAAACAGGGGGCAGGGAGGCTACACCTTC	CASILNRGQGGYTF
TRBV6-1	-	-	TRBJ2-2	13	TGTGCCAGCAGTGGGGATGTCACCGGGGAGCTGTTTTTT	CASSGDVTGELFF
TRBV27	-	few	TRBJ2-7	19	TGTGCCAGCAGCTATACTGTCATTGCATTCAGGGGCCGGTTCTACGAGCAGTACTTC	CASSYTVIAFRGRFYEQYF
TRBV30	TRBD1	-	TRBJ1-3	14	TGTGCCTGGAGTACGGGACAGGGCCATGGCACCATATATTTT	CAWSTGQGHGTIYF
TRBV6-5	TRBD1	-	TRBJ1-2	11	TGTGCCAGCGGACAGGGCTATGGCTACACCTTC	CASGQGYGYTF
TRBV5-4	-	-	TRBJ1-1	14	TGTGCCAGCAGCTTGACTCTTCGGGACACTGAAGCTTTCTTT	CASSLTLRDTEAFF
TRBV19	-	-	TRBJ2-2	18	TGTGCCAGTAGGCCCTCGGCCCCCGGGACACCGAACACCGGGGAGCTGTTTTTT	CASRPSAPGTPNTGELFF
TRBV9	-	-	TRBJ2-7	15	TGTGCCAGCAGCGTAGGGGGGGCGCAGGGGTACGAGCAGTACTTC	CASSVGGAQGYEQYF
TRBV7-8	-	-	TRBJ1-1	15	TGTGCCAGCAGCTCAAGACCTTTGGGCGACACTGAAGCTTTCTTT	CASSSRPLGDTEAFF
TRBV9	-	-	TRBJ2-1	13	TGTGCCAGCAGCGCGGGGCCGGCCGATGAGCAGTTCTTC	CASSAGPADEQFF
TRBV6-5	-	-	TRBJ2-2	13	TGTGCCAGCAGTAGGATCGGAGGAGGGGAGCTGTTTTTT	CASSRIGGGELFF
TRBV2	-	-	TRBJ2-7	14	TGTGCCAGCAGCTTCCGCCCCGGCACCTACGAGCAGTACTTC	CASSFRPGTYEQYF
TRBV6-6	-	-	TRBJ2-2	15	TGTGCCAGCAGCAAATCCGGGACACCCACCGGGGAGCTGTTTTTT	CASSKSGTPTGELFF
TRBV7-8	TRBD2	-	TRBJ2-3	15	TGTGCCAGCAGCTTAGAACGGACTAGGGTAGATACGCAGTATTTT	CASSLERTRVDTQYF
TRBV6-5	-	-	TRBJ2-3	12	TGTGCCAGCGGCGGAAGCACAGATACGCAGTATTTT	CASGGSTDTQYF
TRBV6-1	-	-	TRBJ1-4	15	TGTGCCAGCAGTGCCTCGGGACAATTTAATGAAAAACTGTTTTTT	CASSASGQFNEKLFF
TRBV5-1	-	-	TRBJ2-7	13	TGCGCCAGCAGCTTTGGACAGTTCTACGAGCAGTACTTC	CASSFGQFYEQYF
TRBV5-6	TRBD2	-	TRBJ2-7	13	TGTGCCAGCAGCTTACTAGCGGGAGACGAGCAGTACTTC	CASSLLAGDEQYF
TRBV20-1	-	-	TRBJ1-2	10	TGCAGTGCTAGATTTTATGGCTACACCTTC	CSARFYGYTF
TRBV7-2	-	-	TRBJ1-6	17	TGTGCCAGCAGCTTAGTGGTTGGGGTAGGGGATAATTCACCCCTCCACTTT	CASSLVVGVGDNSPLHF
TRBV21-1	-	-	TRBJ2-2	16	TGTGCCAGCAGCCCTCGACAGGGTCGCCCAACCGGGGAGCTGTTTTTT	CASSPRQGRPTGELFF
TRBV5-1	-	-	TRBJ2-1	14	TGCGCCAGCAGCTTTAACAGCGGCTACAATGAGCAGTTCTTC	CASSFNSGYNEQFF
TRBV7-9	-	once	TRBJ2-2	14	TGTGCCAGCAGTTCCCGGGGAGACACCGGGGAGCTGTTTTTT	CASSSRGDTGELFF
TRBV18	-	-	TRBJ2-5	13	TGTGCCAGCTCACCTAACTCGGGAGAGACCCAGTACTTC	CASSPNSGETQYF
TRBV30	-	-	TRBJ2-7	14	TGTGCCTGGACCACACCCGGGACAAAGGTCGAGCAGTACTTC	CAWTTPGTKVEQYF
TRBV5-8	TRBD1	-	TRBJ1-4	15	TGTGCCAGCAGACGGGACAGGGGGCTTGGTGAAAAACTGTTTTTT	CASRRDRGLGEKLFF
TRBV11-2	TRBD1	-	TRBJ2-2	16	TGTGCCAGCAGCAAAGGGACAGGGGGTGTCACCGGGGAGCTGTTTTTT	CASSKGTGGVTGELFF
TRBV6-1	-	-	TRBJ1-5	15	TGTGCCAGCAGTGCTCGTTGGCTTAGCAATCAGCCCCAGCATTTT	CASSARWLSNQPQHF
TRBV6-5	-	once	TRBJ1-6	12	TGTGCCAGCAGTTCGTCGGCGTTGCCCCTCCACTTT	CASSSSALPLHF
TRBV4-1	-	-	TRBJ1-2	15	TGCGCCAGCAGCCAAGACAGAAGAGTTCTCTATGGCTACACCTTC	CASSQDRRVLYGYTF
TRBV5-1	-	-	TRBJ2-3	13	TGCGCCAGCAGCTTGAGGGCGTGGGATACGCAGTATTTT	CASSLRAWDTQYF
TRBV29-1	-	-	TRBJ1-2	12	TGCAGCGTCCAAGGGACGGCGGCGGGCTACACCTTC	CSVQGTAAGYTF
TRBV6-5	-	-	TRBJ1-1	13	TGTGCCAGCAGACGTACAGGAGGGACTGAAGCTTTCTTT	CASRRTGGTEAFF